The T cell receptor (beta chain) under discussion was sequenced for a study of T cell clones after liver transplantation. Overall study context: Subjects received no induction therapy and standard immunosuppression until randomization at 12-24 months post-transplant.

The table came from immunoSEQ multiplex PCR; TCRdb's copy has only in-frame clones and leaves some out. Altogether 98,000 or so clones are present, 82% being singletons, with the ten largest covering around 0.97%. CDR1 GTSNPN and CDR2 SVGIG come from the germline V gene (reference sequence). V lost 8 bases, J lost 0 bases, and 8 bases stayed unmatched. This CDR3 has 14 amino acids. Material: CD4+ T cells from blood, obtained before liver transplant. The TCR sequence derives from a human donor who received a liver transplant. This chain connects TRBV30 to TRBJ2-3, with 7 nucleotides matching TRBD2. The CDR3 reads CALSGATSTDTQYF. The DNA of the CDR3 is TGTGCCCTCAGCGGGGCCACTAGCACAGATACGCAGTATTTT.